A selection of T cell receptor beta chains follows, all from one sample in a study of control samples from healthy donors and cancer patients. Only in-frame clones appear in the TCRdb table, and some are missing; sequencing was by immunoSEQ multiplex PCR. The repertoire includes 80,000 or so clones, around 92% of them detected once, and about 5% sits in the top ten. Sample: blood. These receptors originate from a woman aged 60-75 years in good health. Both conserved end residues are part of each CDR3. D genes are given only for firm matches. Rows may omit the clone size; those that give it use once, few, many or a size class.

d_call	clone_size	v_call	j_call	cdr3_aa	cdr3_nt
NA	NA	TRBV6-1	TRBJ1-2	CASSEAQGGYTF	TGTGCCAGCAGTGAAGCGCAAGGCGGCTACACCTTC
TRBD1	NA	TRBV11-2	TRBJ1-1	CASSPRRGGSGNTEAFF	TGTGCCAGCAGCCCCCGCAGGGGGGGCAGCGGGAACACTGAAGCTTTCTTT
TRBD2	NA	TRBV14	TRBJ2-5	CASSQGGAGNQETQYF	TGTGCCAGCAGCCAAGGGGGAGCGGGGAACCAAGAGACCCAGTACTTC
NA	NA	TRBV5-8	TRBJ2-3	CASSQGLLGTDTQYF	TGTGCCAGCAGCCAGGGACTTTTGGGCACAGATACGCAGTATTTT
NA	few	TRBV4-1	TRBJ1-2	CASSQDIAYTF	TGCGCCAGCAGCCAAGATATCGCCTACACCTTC
NA	NA	TRBV6-2/TRBV6-3	TRBJ1-5	CASSYDLRQSQPQHF	TGTGCCAGCAGTTACGACTTGAGACAGAGTCAGCCCCAGCATTTT
NA	NA	TRBV19	TRBJ1-3	CASSQQGSGNTIYF	TGTGCCAGTAGTCAGCAGGGCTCTGGAAACACCATATATTTT
TRBD1	NA	TRBV27	TRBJ2-7	CATHARTGGEQYF	TGTGCCACTCACGCTCGGACAGGGGGTGAGCAGTACTTC
TRBD1	NA	TRBV9	TRBJ1-3	CASSHLGQGVFSGNTIYF	TGTGCCAGCAGCCACTTAGGACAGGGGGTATTCTCTGGAAACACCATATATTTT
NA	once	TRBV11-3	TRBJ2-1	CASSPGTPGRSYNPNEQFF	TGTGCCAGCAGCCCTGGGACACCAGGACGTAGCTACAACCCCAATGAGCAGTTCTTC
TRBD1	NA	TRBV24-1	TRBJ2-7	CATSDGQVREQYF	TGTGCCACCAGTGACGGACAGGTAAGGGAGCAGTACTTC
NA	NA	TRBV7-9	TRBJ1-1	CASSVDSSNTEAFF	TGTGCCAGCAGCGTGGATTCCTCGAACACTGAAGCTTTCTTT
TRBD1	NA	TRBV29-1	TRBJ1-1	CSVEAGQGVEAFF	TGCAGCGTTGAAGCGGGACAGGGGGTTGAAGCTTTCTTT
NA	NA	TRBV18	TRBJ2-7	CASSHKRTTYEQYF	TGTGCCAGCTCACACAAGCGGACTACCTACGAGCAGTACTTC
NA	NA	TRBV6-6	TRBJ1-4	CASSYRWELFF	TGTGCCAGCAGTTACCGGTGGGAACTGTTTTTT
NA	NA	TRBV7-9	TRBJ2-5	CASSLVGTQYF	TGTGCCAGCAGCTTAGTCGGGACCCAGTACTTC
NA	NA	TRBV5-5	TRBJ2-7	CASSWRPQRVNEQYF	TGTGCCAGCAGCTGGCGGCCGCAGCGGGTCAACGAGCAGTACTTC
TRBD2	NA	TRBV28	TRBJ2-1	CASDPLAGGPNEQFF	TGTGCCAGCGATCCTCTAGCGGGAGGACCCAATGAGCAGTTCTTC
NA	NA	TRBV18	TRBJ2-5	CASSPYQETQYF	TGTGCCAGCTCTCCGTACCAAGAGACCCAGTACTTC
NA	NA	TRBV24-1	TRBJ1-6	CATSDGRLGNSPLHF	TGTGCCACCAGTGACGGACGATTGGGTAATTCACCCCTCCACTTT
NA	few	TRBV19	TRBJ1-6	CASSIGASYNSPLHF	TGTGCCAGTAGTATAGGTGCCAGCTATAATTCACCCCTCCACTTT
TRBD2	NA	TRBV6-2/TRBV6-3	TRBJ2-1	CASSYTKTSGSYNEQFF	TGTGCCAGCAGTTACACAAAGACTAGCGGGAGCTATAATGAGCAGTTCTTC
TRBD2	NA	TRBV23-1	TRBJ2-1	CASSQGTSGRAGREQFF	TGCGCCAGCAGTCAAGGTACTAGCGGGAGGGCAGGGCGTGAGCAGTTCTTC
NA	NA	TRBV6-4	TRBJ1-6	CASSDRGYNSPLHF	TGTGCCAGCAGTGACAGGGGGTATAATTCACCCCTCCACTTT
NA	NA	TRBV2	TRBJ2-3	CASKKDDLNTDTQYF	TGTGCCAGCAAGAAGGACGACTTAAACACAGATACGCAGTATTTT
NA	NA	TRBV5-1	TRBJ2-3	CASSLGVPNTDTQYF	TGCGCCAGCAGCTTGGGGGTGCCAAACACAGATACGCAGTATTTT
NA	NA	TRBV10-2	TRBJ2-3	CASSESFIASTDTQYF	TGCGCCAGCAGTGAGTCGTTTATAGCTAGCACAGATACGCAGTATTTT
TRBD1	NA	TRBV4-1	TRBJ2-7	CASSQDFFGTGGYEQYF	TGCGCCAGCAGCCAAGATTTTTTTGGGACAGGGGGCTACGAGCAGTACTTC
TRBD1	NA	TRBV30	TRBJ1-1	CAWSSPRGQGNTEAFF	TGTGCCTGGAGCTCTCCCAGGGGGCAGGGTAACACTGAAGCTTTCTTT
NA	NA	TRBV5-1	TRBJ2-1	CASSLLQFNEQFF	TGCGCCAGCAGCTTGTTACAGTTCAATGAGCAGTTCTTC
NA	NA	TRBV6-6	TRBJ2-6	CASTSRGGSGANVLTF	TGTGCCAGCACCTCTAGGGGGGGCTCTGGGGCCAACGTCCTGACTTTC
TRBD1	few	TRBV7-9	TRBJ1-2	CASSSGQGEVYGYTF	TGTGCCAGCAGCTCGGGACAGGGGGAGGTCTATGGCTACACCTTC
TRBD1	NA	TRBV19	TRBJ1-2	CASIDPGQPGGYGYTF	TGTGCCAGTATAGACCCGGGACAGCCAGGGGGGTATGGCTACACCTTC
TRBD2	NA	TRBV4-1	TRBJ2-1	CASSRQATSGINVNEQFF	TGCGCCAGCAGCCGACAAGCGACTAGCGGGATTAATGTGAATGAGCAGTTCTTC
NA	NA	TRBV19	TRBJ2-5	CASSIFGVLGETQYF	TGTGCCAGTAGTATTTTCGGGGTCCTAGGGGAGACCCAGTACTTC
NA	once	TRBV27	TRBJ1-2	CASSSPTHSFDGYTF	TGTGCCAGCAGTTCTCCTACTCACTCTTTTGATGGCTACACCTTC
NA	once	TRBV28	TRBJ2-5	CASSLLGAGEETQYF	TGTGCCAGCAGTTTATTAGGGGCAGGGGAAGAGACCCAGTACTTC
TRBD2	NA	TRBV7-9	TRBJ2-1	CASSLVGLAGGRDEQFF	TGTGCCAGCAGCTTAGTGGGGCTAGCGGGAGGGAGGGATGAGCAGTTCTTC
TRBD2	NA	TRBV27	TRBJ2-1	CASSLGTSGTTSYNEQFF	TGTGCCAGCAGTTTAGGGACTAGCGGGACGACCTCCTACAATGAGCAGTTCTTC
NA	NA	TRBV4-2	TRBJ1-1	CASSQAGANTEAFF	TGTGCCAGCAGCCAAGCTGGGGCAAACACTGAAGCTTTCTTT
NA	NA	TRBV4-1	TRBJ1-5	CASSQPGQQHQPQHF	TGCGCCAGCAGCCAGCCGGGACAACAACATCAGCCCCAGCATTTT
NA	NA	TRBV7-8	TRBJ2-4	CASSLAPARDFNIQYF	TGTGCCAGCAGCTTAGCGCCGGCGCGCGATTTCAACATTCAGTACTTC
TRBD2	NA	TRBV28	TRBJ2-1	CASSLSGLTSGPYNEQFF	TGTGCCAGCAGTTTATCGGGCCTAACTAGCGGGCCTTACAATGAGCAGTTCTTC
TRBD1	NA	TRBV30	TRBJ2-1	CAEDRDVGHEQFF	TGTGCTGAGGACAGGGATGTGGGCCATGAGCAGTTCTTC
TRBD1	NA	TRBV3-1/TRBV3-2	TRBJ1-3	CASSLRGGKGNTIYF	TGTGCCAGCAGCCTCAGGGGGGGTAAAGGAAACACCATATATTTT
TRBD1	NA	TRBV18	TRBJ1-3	CASSPPDRAGNTIYF	TGTGCCAGCTCACCACCGGACAGGGCTGGAAACACCATATATTTT
NA	NA	TRBV29-1	TRBJ1-2	CSVPQSGAGGYTF	TGCAGCGTTCCCCAGTCCGGGGCGGGAGGCTACACCTTC
NA	few	TRBV6-5	TRBJ1-2	CASSMVGPFYGYTF	TGTGCCAGCAGCATGGTAGGACCCTTTTACGGCTACACCTTC